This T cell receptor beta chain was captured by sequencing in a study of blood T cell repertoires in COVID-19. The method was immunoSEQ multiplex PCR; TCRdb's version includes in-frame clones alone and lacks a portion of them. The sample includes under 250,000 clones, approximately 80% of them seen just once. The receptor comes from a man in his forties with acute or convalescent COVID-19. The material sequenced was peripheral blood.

DNA for the CDR3: TGTGCCAGCTCACGGTCTCCTCCTGGACAGGTCGTAAACACCATATATTTT. Its translation: CASSRSPPGQVVNTIYF. The V call is TRBV18, the J call TRBJ1-3, with 7 positions matching TRBD1. V shed 4 bases, J shed 6 bases, and the junction held 15 bases outside the gene matches. Germline V gene sequence: CDR1 KGHSH, CDR2 LQKENI. The CDR3 has 17 residues.